Below are 11 T cell receptor beta chains sequenced from a single sample in a study of blood T cells in healthy people across ages. Using a J-beta primer mix together with a sample-barcoded 5' primer, a second PCR was run for roughly 7 to 12 cycles. TCRdb analysed the 5' RACE reads with MiXCR anew, one entry per CDR3 protein. The sample carries 1.5 million to 2 million distinct CDR3 sequences, 28% recorded once. Sequencing was carried out using blood. All receptors come from a woman aged 25 to 45 in good health.

There are a few counts of this clonotype. The V and J genes are TRBV3-1 and TRBJ2-7; a weak D match, TRBD2 (6 bases). Trimming removed 5 bases from V and 4 bases from J, with 18 bases in between. Germline CDR1 and CDR2: LGHDT and YNNKEL (reference sequence). The CDR3 totals 15 residues. The CDR3, as DNA: TGTGCCAGCAGCGGGGGGACTCATGGGGATTACGAGCAGTACTTC. Protein sequence: CASSGGTHGDYEQYF.

This clonotype came up a few times. The chain uses TRBV5-6 and TRBJ2-1; TRBD2 agrees at 11 bases. The junction had 9 bases not matched to a gene; V was cut back by 2 bases and J by 8 bases. The CDR3 consists of 16 residues. CDR1 and CDR2 from the germline V gene are SGHDT and YYEEEE. The chain's CDR3 is CASSFLSSGRTDEQFF. CDR3 nucleotide sequence: TGTGCCAGCAGCTTCCTGTCTAGCGGGAGGACTGATGAGCAGTTCTTC.

The rearrangement joins TRBV28 to TRBJ1-2, with D possibly being TRBD1 (6 bases). Trimming took off 4 bases at V and 6 bases at J, with 18 bases between the two ends. The CDR3 has 15 amino acids. CDR1 is MDHEN, CDR2 SYDVKM, per germline. Here the CDR3 reads CASSSAPTGSHGYTF. For the CDR3, the DNA is TGTGCCAGCAGTTCCGCCCCCACAGGGAGTCATGGCTACACCTTC.

In regard to this clonotype: The junction shows a germline mismatch at one end, possibly a read error. This sequence joins TRBV5-5 and TRBJ2-3, with D uncertain. The CDR3 extends over 14 amino acids. The germline gives CDR1 SGHKS, CDR2 YYEKEE (reference sequence). CDR3 protein: CTSSELVTTDTQYF. The CDR3 bases are TGTACCAGCAGCGAGCTTGTGACCACAGATACGCAGTATTTT. Full variable domain (missing parts from reference TRBV5-5 and TRBJ2-3): DAGVTQSPTHLIKTRGQQVTLRCSPISGHKSVSWYQQVLGQGPQFIFQYYEKEERGRGNFPDRFSARQFPNYSSELNVNALLLGDSALYLCTSSELVTTDTQYFGPGTRLTVL.

The gene calls are TRBV5-1 and TRBJ2-5, with TRBD1 identical over 7 bases. After removal of 4 bases from V and 5 bases from J, the junction contained 8 bases not matched to a gene. Germline values: CDR1 SGHRS, CDR2 YFSETQ. The CDR3 has 14 amino acids. The CDR3 DNA reads as TGCGCCAGCAGCGGGGACAGCTGGGTGGAGACCCAGTACTTC. It specifies CASSGDSWVETQYF. The full variable domain, its missing parts supplied by reference TRBV5-1 and TRBJ2-5, is KAGVTQTPRYLIKTRGQQVTLSCSPISGHRSVSWYQQTPGQGLQFLFEYFSETQRNKGNFPGRFSGRQFSNSRSEMNVSTLELGDSALYLCASSGDSWVETQYFGPGTRLLVL.

In regard to this clonotype: A much larger clone lies one base from this, so it may be a read error. The genes are TRBV29-1 and TRBJ1-2, with 9 positions matching TRBD1. Looked up from germline, CDR1 is SQVTM and CDR2 is ANQGSEA. The CDR3 sequence is 13 residues long. J lost 6 bases, V lost 5 bases, and 7 bases had no gene match. DNA for the CDR3: TGCAGCGTTTTGCCTGACAGGGGGGATGGCTACACCTTC. It yields the protein CSVLPDRGDGYTF.

A few counts support this clonotype. This chain joins TRBV28 and TRBJ1-2; weak D call: TRBD1 (5 bases). The CDR3 sequence is 16 residues long. Germline CDR1 MDHEN, CDR2 SYDVKM. Trimming took off 2 bases at V and 2 bases at J, with 15 bases between the two ends. CDR3 in amino acids: CASSLTGEGRNYGYTF. The CDR3 DNA reads as TGTGCCAGCAGTTTAACCGGAGAGGGGCGCAACTATGGCTACACCTTC.

Comment on this clonotype: One junction end disagrees with the germline gene, perhaps due to a read error. This chain joins TRBV4-1 and TRBJ1-2; D perhaps matches TRBD1 (6 bases). Germline V lookup: CDR1 MGHRA, CDR2 YSYEKL. This CDR3 comprises 17 residues. The CDR3 DNA is TGCCCCAGCAGCCAAGATGCCGGGGGCCTTTCTAACTATGGCTACACCTTC. Translating gives CPSSQDAGGLSNYGYTF.

This chain joins TRBV7-3 and TRBJ2-1; a possible D gene is TRBD1 (6 bases). The CDR3 length is 15 residues. The germline V gene encodes CDR1 SGHTA and CDR2 FQGTGA. Trimming removed 4 bases from V and 8 bases from J, with 18 bases in between. Here the CDR3 DNA reads TGTGCCAGCAGCTCCCGGGACATCGTAGGCGATGAGCAGTTCTTC. Its protein product is CASSSRDIVGDEQFF.

This clonotype was found many times. This chain connects TRBV7-7 to TRBJ2-5, with D possibly TRBD1 on 5 matching bases. CDR1 is SSHAT and CDR2 is FNYEAQ in the germline V gene (reference sequence). Trimming cost V 3 bases and J 3 bases, with 8 bases left between them. This CDR3 region has 13 residues. The CDR3: CASSLGPEETQYF. CDR3 sequence (DNA): TGTGCCAGCAGCTTGGGGCCCGAAGAGACCCAGTACTTC.

This clonotype was counted a few times. CDR3 sequence (DNA): TGTGCCAGCAGCGCCAGACAGGGGATGATTGTGAATCAGCCCCAGCATTTT. It encodes CASSARQGMIVNQPQHF. The chain is built from TRBV2 and TRBJ1-5, with TRBD1 identical over 8 bases. Germline assignment: CDR1 SNHLY and CDR2 FYNNEI. With V trimmed by 6 bases and J by 4 bases, 14 bases remained unmatched. The CDR3 sequence is 17 residues long.